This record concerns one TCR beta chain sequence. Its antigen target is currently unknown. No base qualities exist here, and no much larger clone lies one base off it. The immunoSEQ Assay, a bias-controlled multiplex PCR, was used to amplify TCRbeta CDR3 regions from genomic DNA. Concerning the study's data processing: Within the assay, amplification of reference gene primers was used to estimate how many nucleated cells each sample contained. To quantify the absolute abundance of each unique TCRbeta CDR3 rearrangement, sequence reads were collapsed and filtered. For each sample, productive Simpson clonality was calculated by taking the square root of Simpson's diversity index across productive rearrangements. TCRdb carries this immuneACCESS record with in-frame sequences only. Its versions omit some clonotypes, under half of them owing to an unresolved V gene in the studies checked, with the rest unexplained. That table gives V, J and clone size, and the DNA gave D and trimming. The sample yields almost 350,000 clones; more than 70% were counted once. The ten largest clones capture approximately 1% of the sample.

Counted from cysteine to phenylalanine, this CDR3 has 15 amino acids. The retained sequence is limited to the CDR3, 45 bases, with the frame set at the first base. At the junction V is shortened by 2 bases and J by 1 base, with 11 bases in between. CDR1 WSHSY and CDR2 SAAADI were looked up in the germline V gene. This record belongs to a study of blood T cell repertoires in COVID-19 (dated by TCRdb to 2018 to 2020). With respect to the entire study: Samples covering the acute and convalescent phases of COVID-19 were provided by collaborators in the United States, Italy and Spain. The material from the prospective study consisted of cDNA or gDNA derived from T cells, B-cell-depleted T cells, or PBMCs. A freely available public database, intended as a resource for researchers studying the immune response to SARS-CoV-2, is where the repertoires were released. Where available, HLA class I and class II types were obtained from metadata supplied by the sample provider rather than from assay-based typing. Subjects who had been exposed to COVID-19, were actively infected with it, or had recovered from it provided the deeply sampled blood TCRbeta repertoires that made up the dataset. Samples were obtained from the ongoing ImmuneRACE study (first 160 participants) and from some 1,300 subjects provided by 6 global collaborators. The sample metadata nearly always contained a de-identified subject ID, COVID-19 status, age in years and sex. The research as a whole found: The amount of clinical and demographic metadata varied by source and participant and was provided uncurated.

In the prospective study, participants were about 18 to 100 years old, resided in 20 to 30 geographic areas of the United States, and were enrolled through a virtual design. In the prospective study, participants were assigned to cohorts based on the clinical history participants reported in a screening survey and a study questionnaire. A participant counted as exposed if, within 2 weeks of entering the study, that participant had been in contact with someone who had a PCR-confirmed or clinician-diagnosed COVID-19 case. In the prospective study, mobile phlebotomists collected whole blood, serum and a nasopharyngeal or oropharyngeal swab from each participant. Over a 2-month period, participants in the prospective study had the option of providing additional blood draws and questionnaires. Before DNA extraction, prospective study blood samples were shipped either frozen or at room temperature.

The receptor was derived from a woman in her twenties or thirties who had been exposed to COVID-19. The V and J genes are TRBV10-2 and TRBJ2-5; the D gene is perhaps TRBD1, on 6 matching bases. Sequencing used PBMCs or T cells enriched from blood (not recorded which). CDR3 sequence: CASSETTGLQETQYF. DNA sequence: TGCGCCAGCAGTGAGACGACAGGCCTCCAAGAGACCCAGTACTTC.